The clone carrying this TCR beta chain was found many times. Its antigen remains unidentified. This entry is derived from a study of neurological immune-mediated disorders. General observations from the study: Multiple sclerosis patients had less TCR clonal expansion than even healthy controls, unlike HTLV-1-associated myelopathy.

5'RACE employing 10-nucleotide random UMIs yielded the cDNA. MiXCR was run by TCRdb on the 5' RACE reads, yielding one entry per CDR3 protein. The repertoire holds around 69,000 distinct CDR3 sequences, with roughly a tenth as singletons. Described time point: longitudinal time-point 1 (baseline). The specimen was PBMCs. This clonotype originated in a man aged 25-45 years in good health.

CDR3 in DNA: TGTGCCAGCAGTCCAGGTTCCGGGTATTCCTACAATGAGCAGTTCTTC. Translated, it gives CASSPGSGYSYNEQFF. V is TRBV25-1 and J is TRBJ2-1, with no clear D. V lost 5 bases, J lost 1 base, and 15 bases lay in between. The CDR3 is made up of 16 amino acids. Germline V gene lookup returns CDR1 MGHDK and CDR2 SYGVNS.